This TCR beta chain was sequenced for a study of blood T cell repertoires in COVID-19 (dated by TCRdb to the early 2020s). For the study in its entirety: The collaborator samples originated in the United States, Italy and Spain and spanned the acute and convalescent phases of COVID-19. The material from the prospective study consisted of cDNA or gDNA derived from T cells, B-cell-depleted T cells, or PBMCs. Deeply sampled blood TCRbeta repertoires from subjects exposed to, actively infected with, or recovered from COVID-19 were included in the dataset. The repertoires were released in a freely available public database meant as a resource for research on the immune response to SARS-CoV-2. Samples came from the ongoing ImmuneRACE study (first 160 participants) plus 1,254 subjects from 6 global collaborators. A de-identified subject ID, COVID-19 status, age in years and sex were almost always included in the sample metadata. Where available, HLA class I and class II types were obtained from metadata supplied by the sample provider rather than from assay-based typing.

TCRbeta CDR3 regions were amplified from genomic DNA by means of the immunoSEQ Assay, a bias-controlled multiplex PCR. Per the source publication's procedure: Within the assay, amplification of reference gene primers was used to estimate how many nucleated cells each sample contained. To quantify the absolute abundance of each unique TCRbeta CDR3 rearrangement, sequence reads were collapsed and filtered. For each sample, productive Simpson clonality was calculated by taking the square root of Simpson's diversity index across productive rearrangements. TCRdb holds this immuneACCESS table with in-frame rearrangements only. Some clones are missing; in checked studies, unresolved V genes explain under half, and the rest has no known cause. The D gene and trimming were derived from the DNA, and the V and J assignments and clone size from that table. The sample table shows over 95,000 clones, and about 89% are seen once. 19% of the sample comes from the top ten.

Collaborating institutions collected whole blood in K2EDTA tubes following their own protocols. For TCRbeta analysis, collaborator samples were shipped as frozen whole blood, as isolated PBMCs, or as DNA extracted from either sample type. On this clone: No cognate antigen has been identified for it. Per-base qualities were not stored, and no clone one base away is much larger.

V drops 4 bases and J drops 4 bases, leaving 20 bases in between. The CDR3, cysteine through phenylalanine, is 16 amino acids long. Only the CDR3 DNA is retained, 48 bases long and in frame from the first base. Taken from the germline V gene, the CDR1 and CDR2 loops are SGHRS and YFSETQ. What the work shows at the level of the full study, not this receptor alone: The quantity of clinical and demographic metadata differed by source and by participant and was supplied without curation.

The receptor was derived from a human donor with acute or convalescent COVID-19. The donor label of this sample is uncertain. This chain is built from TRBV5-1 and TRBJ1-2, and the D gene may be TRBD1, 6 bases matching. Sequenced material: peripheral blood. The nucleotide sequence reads TGCGCCAGCAGCCCACAACAGGGTCGTGGTTTCTATGGCTACACCTTC. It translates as CASSPQQGRGFYGYTF.